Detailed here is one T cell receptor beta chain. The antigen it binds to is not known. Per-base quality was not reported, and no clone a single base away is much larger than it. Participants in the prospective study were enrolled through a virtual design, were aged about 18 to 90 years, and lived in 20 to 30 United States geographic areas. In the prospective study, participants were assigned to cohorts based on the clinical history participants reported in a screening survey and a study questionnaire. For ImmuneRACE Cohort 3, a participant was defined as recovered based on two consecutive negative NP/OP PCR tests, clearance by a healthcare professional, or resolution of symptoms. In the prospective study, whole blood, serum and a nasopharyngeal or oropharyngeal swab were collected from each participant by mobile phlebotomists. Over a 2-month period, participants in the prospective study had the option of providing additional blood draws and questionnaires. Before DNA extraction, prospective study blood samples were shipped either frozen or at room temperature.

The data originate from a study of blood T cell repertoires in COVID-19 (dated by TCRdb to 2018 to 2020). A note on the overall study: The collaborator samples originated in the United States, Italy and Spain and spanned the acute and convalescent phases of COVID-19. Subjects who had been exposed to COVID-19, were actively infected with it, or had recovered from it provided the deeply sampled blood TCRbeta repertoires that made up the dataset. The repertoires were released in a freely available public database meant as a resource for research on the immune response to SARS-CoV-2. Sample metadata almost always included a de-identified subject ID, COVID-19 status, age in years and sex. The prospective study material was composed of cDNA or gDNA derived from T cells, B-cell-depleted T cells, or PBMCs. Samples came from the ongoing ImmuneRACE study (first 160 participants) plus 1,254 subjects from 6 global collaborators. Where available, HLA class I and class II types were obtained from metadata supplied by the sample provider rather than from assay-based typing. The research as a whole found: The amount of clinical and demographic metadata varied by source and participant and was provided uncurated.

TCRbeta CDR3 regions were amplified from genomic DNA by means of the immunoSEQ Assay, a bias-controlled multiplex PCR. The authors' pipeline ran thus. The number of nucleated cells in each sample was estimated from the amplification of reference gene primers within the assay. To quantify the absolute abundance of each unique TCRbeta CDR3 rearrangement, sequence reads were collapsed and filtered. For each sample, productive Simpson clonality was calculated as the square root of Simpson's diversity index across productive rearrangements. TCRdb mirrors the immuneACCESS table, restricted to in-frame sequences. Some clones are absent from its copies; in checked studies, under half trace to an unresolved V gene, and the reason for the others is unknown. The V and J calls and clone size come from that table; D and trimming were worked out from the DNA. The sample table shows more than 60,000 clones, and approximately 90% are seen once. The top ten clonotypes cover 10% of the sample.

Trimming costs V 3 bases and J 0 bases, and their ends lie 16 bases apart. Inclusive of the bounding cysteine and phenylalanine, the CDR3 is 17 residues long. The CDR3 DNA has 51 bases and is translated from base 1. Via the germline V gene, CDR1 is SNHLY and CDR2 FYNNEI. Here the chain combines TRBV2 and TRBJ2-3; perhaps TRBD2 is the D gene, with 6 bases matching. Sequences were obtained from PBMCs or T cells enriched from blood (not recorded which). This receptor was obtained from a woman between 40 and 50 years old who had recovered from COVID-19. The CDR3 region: CASSESKGLISTDTQYF. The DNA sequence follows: TGTGCCAGCAGTGAGTCAAAGGGACTCATTAGCACAGATACGCAGTATTTT.